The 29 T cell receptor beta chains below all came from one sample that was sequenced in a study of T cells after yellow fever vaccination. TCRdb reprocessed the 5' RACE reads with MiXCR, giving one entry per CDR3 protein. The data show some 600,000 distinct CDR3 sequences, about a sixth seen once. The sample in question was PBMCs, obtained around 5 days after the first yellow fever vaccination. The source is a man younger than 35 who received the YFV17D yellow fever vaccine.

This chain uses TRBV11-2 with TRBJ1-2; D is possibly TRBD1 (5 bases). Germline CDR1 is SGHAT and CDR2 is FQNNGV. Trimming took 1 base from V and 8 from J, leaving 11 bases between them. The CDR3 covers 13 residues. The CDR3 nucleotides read TGTGCCAGCAGCTTAGCTCCGGGGGTGGGCTACACCTTC. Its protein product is CASSLAPGVGYTF. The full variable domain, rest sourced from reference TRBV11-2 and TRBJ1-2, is EAGVAQSPRYKIIEKRQSVAFWCNPISGHATLYWYQQILGQGPKLLIQFQNNGVVDDSQLPKDRFSAERLKGVDSTLKIQPAKLEDSAVYLCASSLAPGVGYTFGSGTRLTVV.

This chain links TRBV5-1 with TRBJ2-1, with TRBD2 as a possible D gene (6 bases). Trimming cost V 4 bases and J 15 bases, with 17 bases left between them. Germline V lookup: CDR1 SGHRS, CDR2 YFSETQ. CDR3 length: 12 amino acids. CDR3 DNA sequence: TGCGCCAGCAGCCCCGGGACTGGCCGGGCGTTCTTC. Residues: CASSPGTGRAFF.

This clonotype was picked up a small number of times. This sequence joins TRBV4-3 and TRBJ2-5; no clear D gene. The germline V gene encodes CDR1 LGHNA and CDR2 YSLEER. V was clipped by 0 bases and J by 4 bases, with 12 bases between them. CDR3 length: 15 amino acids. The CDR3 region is CASSQEGLIGETQYF. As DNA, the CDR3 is TGCGCCAGCAGCCAAGAGGGTCTCATTGGAGAGACCCAGTACTTC.

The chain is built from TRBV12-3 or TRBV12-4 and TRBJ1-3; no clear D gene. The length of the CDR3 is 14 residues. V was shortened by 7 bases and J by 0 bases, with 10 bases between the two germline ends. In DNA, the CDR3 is TGTGCCAGCATAGCAGCGACCTCTGGAAACACCATATATTTT. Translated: CASIAATSGNTIYF.

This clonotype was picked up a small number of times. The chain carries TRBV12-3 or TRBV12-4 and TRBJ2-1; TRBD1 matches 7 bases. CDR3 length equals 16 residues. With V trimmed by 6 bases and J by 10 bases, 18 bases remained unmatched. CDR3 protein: CASSRTGADKRGEQFF. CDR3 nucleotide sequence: TGTGCCAGCAGCCGAACAGGGGCCGATAAGAGAGGAGAGCAGTTCTTC.

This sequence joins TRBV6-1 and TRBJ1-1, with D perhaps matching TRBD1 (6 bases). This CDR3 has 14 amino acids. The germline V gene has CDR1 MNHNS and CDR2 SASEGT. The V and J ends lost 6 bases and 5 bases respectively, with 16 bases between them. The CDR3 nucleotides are TGTGCCAGCAGCTCAGAAACAGGGAGGACTGAAGCTTTCTTT. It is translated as CASSSETGRTEAFF.

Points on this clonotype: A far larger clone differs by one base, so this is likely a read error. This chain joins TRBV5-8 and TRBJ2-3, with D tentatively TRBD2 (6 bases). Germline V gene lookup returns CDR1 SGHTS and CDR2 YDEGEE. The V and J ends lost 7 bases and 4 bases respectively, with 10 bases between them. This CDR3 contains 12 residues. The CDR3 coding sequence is TGTGCCAGCGGCCCGGGGGCAGATACGCAGTATTTT. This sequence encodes CASGPGADTQYF.

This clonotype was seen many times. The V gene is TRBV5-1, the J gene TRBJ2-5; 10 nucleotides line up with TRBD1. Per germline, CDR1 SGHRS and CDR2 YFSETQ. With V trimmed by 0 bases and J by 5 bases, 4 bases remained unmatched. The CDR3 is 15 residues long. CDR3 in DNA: TGCGCCAGCAGCTTGGGACTGGACAGGGGGGAGACCCAGTACTTC. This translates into CASSLGLDRGETQYF. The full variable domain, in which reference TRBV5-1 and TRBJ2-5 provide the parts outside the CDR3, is KAGVTQTPRYLIKTRGQQVTLSCSPISGHRSVSWYQQTPGQGLQFLFEYFSETQRNKGNFPGRFSGRQFSNSRSEMNVSTLELGDSALYLCASSLGLDRGETQYFGPGTRLLVL.

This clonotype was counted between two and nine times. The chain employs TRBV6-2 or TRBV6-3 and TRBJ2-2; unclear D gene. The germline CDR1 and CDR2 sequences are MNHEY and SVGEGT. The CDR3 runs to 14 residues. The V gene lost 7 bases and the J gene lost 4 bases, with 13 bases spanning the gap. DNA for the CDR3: TGTGCCAGCACCAAGGCAGGAGCCACCGGGGAGCTGTTTTTT. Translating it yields CASTKAGATGELFF.

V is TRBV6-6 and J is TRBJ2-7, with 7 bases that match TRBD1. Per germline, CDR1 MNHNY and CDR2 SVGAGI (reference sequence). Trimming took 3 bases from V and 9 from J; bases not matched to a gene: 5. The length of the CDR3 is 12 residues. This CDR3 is CASSYPTGSQYF. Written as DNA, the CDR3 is TGTGCCAGCAGTTATCCGACAGGGTCGCAGTACTTC.

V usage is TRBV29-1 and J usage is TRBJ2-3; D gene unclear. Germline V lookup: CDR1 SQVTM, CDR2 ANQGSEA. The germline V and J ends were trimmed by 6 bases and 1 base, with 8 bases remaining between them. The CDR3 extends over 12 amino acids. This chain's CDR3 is CSVLYGTDTQYF. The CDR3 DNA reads TGCAGCGTGCTCTACGGCACAGATACGCAGTATTTT.

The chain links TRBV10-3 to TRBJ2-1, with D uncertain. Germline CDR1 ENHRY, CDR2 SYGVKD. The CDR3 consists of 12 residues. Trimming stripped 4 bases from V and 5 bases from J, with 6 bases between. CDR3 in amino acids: CAISGGNNEQFF. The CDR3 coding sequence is TGTGCCATCAGTGGTGGAAACAATGAGCAGTTCTTC.

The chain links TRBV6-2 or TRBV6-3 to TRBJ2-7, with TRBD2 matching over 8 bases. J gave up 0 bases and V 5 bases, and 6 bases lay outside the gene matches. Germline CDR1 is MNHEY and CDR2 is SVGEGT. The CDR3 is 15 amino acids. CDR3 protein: CASSDPGGGSYEQYV. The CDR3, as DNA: TGTGCCAGCAGTGACCCGGGAGGGGGCTCCTACGAGCAGTACGTC.

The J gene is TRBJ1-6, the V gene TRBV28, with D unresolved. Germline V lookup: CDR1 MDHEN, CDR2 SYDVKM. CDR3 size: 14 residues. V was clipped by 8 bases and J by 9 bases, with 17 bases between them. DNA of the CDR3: TGTGCCAGCCTCGGACGGAGCGGGGTTTCACCCCTCCACTTT. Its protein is CASLGRSGVSPLHF.

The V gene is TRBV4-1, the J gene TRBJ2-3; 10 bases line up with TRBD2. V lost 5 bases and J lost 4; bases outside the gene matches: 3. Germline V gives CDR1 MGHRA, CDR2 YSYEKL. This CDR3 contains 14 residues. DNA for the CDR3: TGCGCCAGCAGCGTGAGCGGGGGGGCAGATACGCAGTATTTT. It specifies CASSVSGGADTQYF.

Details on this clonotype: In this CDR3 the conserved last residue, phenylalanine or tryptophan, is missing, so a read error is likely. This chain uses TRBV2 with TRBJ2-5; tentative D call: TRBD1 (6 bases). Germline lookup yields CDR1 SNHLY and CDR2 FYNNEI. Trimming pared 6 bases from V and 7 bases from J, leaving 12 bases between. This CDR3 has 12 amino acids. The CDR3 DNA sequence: TGTGCCAGCAGCCGTAAGGGGGTGACCCAGTACGTC. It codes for CASSRKGVTQYV.

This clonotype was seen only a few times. DNA of the CDR3: TGTGCCAGTAGTATCCGTAGAAGTTACAATGAGCAGTTCTTC. Amino acid sequence: CASSIRRSYNEQFF. V and J are TRBV19 and TRBJ2-1; D unclear. Trimming shortened V by 3 bases and J by 4 bases, and 10 bases separated the two germline ends. This CDR3 comprises 14 residues. Germline V CDR1 and CDR2: LNHDA, SQIVND (reference sequence).

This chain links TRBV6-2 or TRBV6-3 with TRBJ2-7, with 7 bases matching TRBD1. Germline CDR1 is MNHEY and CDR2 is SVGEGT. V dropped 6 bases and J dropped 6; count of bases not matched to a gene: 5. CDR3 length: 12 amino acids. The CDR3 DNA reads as TGTGCCAGCAGCGCCCAGGGGGTCGAGCAGTACTTC. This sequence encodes CASSAQGVEQYF.

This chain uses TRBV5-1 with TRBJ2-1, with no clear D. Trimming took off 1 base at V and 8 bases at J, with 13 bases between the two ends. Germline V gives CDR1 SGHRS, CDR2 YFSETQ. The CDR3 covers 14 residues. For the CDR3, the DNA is TGCGCCAGCAGCTTGCGGAGTCTCGGCGATGAGCAGTTCTTC. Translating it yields CASSLRSLGDEQFF.

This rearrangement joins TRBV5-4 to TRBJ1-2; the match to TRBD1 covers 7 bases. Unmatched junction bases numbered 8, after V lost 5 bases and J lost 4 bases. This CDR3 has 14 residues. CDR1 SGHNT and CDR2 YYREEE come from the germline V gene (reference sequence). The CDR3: CASSFGTDFYGYTF. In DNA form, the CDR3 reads TGTGCCAGCAGTTTCGGGACAGACTTCTATGGCTACACCTTC.

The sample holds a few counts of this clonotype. CDR3: CASSPPTQGRSGYTF. The CDR3 DNA is TGTGCCAGCTCACCACCGACGCAGGGTCGATCAGGCTACACCTTC. The chain has TRBV18 and TRBJ1-2, with a tentative D call TRBD1 (5 bases). Trimming left V 0 bases short and J 8 bases short, with 16 bases between. The CDR3 has 15 amino acids. Germline V lookup: CDR1 KGHSH, CDR2 LQKENI.

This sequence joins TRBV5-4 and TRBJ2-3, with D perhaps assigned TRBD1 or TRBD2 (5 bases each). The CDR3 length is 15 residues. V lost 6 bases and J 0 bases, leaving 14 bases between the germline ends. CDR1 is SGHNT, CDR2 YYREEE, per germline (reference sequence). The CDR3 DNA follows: TGTGCCAGCAAGCTTTGGGGACCTAGCACAGATACGCAGTATTTT. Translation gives CASKLWGPSTDTQYF.

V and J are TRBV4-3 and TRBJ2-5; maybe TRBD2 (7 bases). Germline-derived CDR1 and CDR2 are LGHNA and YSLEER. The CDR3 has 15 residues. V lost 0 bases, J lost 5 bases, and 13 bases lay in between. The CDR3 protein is CASSQEWGGSETQYF. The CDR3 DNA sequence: TGCGCCAGCAGCCAAGAATGGGGGGGCTCGGAGACCCAGTACTTC.

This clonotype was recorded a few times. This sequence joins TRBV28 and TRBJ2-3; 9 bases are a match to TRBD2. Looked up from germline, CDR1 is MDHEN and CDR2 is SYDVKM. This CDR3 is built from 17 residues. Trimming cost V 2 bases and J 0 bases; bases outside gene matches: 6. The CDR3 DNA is TGTGCCAGCAGTTTACTAGCGGGGAGTGCTAGCACAGATACGCAGTATTTT. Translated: CASSLLAGSASTDTQYF.

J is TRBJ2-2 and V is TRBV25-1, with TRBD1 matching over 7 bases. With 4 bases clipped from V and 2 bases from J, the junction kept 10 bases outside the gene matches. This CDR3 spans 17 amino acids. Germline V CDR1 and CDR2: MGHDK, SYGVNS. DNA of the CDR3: TGTGCCAGCAGTGTGATCGACAGGGCACCCAACACCGGGGAGCTGTTTTTT. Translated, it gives CASSVIDRAPNTGELFF.

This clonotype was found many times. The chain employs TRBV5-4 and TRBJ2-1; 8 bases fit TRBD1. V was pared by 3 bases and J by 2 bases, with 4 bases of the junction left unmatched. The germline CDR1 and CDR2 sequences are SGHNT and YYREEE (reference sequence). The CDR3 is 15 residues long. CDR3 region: CASSSWTGTYNEQFF. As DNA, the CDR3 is TGTGCCAGCAGCTCCTGGACAGGGACCTACAATGAGCAGTTCTTC.

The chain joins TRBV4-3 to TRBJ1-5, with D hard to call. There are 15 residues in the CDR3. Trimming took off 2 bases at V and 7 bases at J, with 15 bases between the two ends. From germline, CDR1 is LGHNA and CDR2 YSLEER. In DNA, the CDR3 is TGCGCCAGCAGCCAATCGGGAGGACCGGCGCAGCCCCAGCATTTT. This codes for CASSQSGGPAQPQHF.

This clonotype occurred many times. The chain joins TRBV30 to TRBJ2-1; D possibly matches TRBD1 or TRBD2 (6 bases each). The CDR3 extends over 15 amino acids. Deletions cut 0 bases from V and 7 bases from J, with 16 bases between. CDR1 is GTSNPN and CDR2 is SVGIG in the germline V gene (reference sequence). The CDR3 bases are TGTGCCTGGAGTGTACCCGAGGGGGAGGTGAATGAGCAGTTCTTC. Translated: CAWSVPEGEVNEQFF.

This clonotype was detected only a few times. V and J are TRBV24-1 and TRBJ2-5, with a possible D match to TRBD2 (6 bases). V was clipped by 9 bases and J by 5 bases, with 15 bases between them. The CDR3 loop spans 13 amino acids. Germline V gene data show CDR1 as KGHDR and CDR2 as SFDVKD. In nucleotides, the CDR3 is TGTGCCACCGGCGGGGAGAAGGTGGAGACCCAGTACTTC. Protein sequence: CATGGEKVETQYF.